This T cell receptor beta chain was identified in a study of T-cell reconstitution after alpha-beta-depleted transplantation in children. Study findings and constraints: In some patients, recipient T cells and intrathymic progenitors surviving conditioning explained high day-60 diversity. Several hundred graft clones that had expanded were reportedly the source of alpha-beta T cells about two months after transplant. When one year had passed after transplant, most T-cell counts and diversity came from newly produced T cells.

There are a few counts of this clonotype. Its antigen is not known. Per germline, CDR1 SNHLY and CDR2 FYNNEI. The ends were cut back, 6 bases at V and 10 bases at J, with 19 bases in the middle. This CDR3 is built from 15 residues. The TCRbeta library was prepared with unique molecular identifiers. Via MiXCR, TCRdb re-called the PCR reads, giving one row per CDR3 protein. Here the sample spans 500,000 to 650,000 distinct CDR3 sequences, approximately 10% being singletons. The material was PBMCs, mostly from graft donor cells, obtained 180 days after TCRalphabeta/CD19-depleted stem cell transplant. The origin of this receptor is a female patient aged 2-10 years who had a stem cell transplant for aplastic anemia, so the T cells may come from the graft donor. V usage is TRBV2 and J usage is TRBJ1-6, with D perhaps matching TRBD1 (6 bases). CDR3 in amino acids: CASSREWQGSSPLHF. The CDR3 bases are TGTGCCAGCAGCCGGGAGTGGCAGGGGTCATCACCCCTCCACTTT.